The 27 T cell receptor beta chains listed next were all sequenced from one sample in a study of cytomegalovirus exposure and HLA in healthy donors. Both 60 Vbeta primers and 13 Jbeta primers went into the PCR. Assay: immunoSEQ multiplex PCR; the TCRdb copy retains only in-frame clones and omits some. The repertoire holds roughly 140,000 clones, with 77% as singletons. The specimen was PBMCs. The receptor source for this set is a woman between 45 and 60 years old in good health and CMV-seronegative.

This chain uses TRBV6-5 with TRBJ2-1; D is possibly TRBD1 (6 bases). CDR1 MNHEY and CDR2 SVGAGI come from the germline V gene. Trimming took 5 bases from V and 9 from J, leaving 14 bases between them. The CDR3 consists of 13 residues. The CDR3 nucleotides are TGTGCCAGCAGTACAATCGGGACACGTGAGCAGTTCTTC. This sequence encodes CASSTIGTREQFF.

The chain uses TRBV7-9 and TRBJ1-1; 7 bases agree with TRBD1. In germline, CDR1 is SEHNR, CDR2 FQNEAQ (reference sequence). This CDR3 spans 14 amino acids. J was trimmed by 5 bases and V by 2 bases; bases with no gene match: 5. The CDR3 here is CASSLNRGYTEAFF. The CDR3 nucleotides are TGTGCCAGCAGCTTAAACAGGGGATATACTGAAGCTTTCTTT. The entire variable domain, with the rest obtained from reference TRBV7-9 and TRBJ1-1, is as follows: DTGVSQNPRHKITKRGQNVTFRCDPISEHNRLYWYRQTLGQGPEFLTYFQNEAQLEKSRLLSDRFSAERPKGSFSTLEIQRTEQGDSAMYLCASSLNRGYTEAFFGQGTRLTVV.

The chain uses TRBV5-6 and TRBJ1-5, with no clear D. Trimming removed 2 bases at V and 5 bases at J, with 11 bases between. The CDR3 runs 14 residues. Germline CDR1 SGHDT, CDR2 YYEEEE. The CDR3 loop is CASSFGGKYQPQHF. The CDR3 nucleotides are TGTGCCAGCAGCTTTGGCGGTAAATATCAGCCCCAGCATTTT. The entire variable domain, with the rest obtained from reference TRBV5-6 and TRBJ1-5, is as follows: DAGVTQSPTHLIKTRGQQVTLRCSPKSGHDTVSWYQQALGQGPQFIFQYYEEEERQRGNFPDRFSGHQFPNYSSELNVNALLLGDSALYLCASSFGGKYQPQHFGDGTRLSIL.

The chain carries TRBV9 and TRBJ2-7, with TRBD2 identical over 12 bases. The CDR3 runs to 15 residues. CDR1 is SGDLS and CDR2 is YYNGEE in the germline V gene. J lost 3 bases, V lost 3 bases, and 4 bases had no gene match. CDR3 residues: CASSATGLAGYEQYF. For the CDR3, the DNA is TGTGCCAGCAGCGCGACGGGACTAGCGGGCTACGAGCAGTACTTC.

The chain is built from TRBV6-1 and TRBJ1-1; D unclear. Germline V gene data show CDR1 as MNHNS and CDR2 as SASEGT. The CDR3 has 13 residues. Deletions cut 2 bases from V and 6 bases from J, with 10 bases between. The CDR3 region is CASSENIFAEAFF. The CDR3, as DNA: TGTGCCAGCAGTGAAAATATATTTGCTGAAGCTTTCTTT.

This sequence joins TRBV7-9 and TRBJ1-6, with D uncertain. Germline-derived CDR1 and CDR2 are SEHNR and FQNEAQ (reference sequence). The germline V and J ends were trimmed by 1 base and 5 bases, with 3 bases remaining between them. This CDR3 is 13 amino acids long. Here the CDR3 reads CASSLDNNSPLHF. Here the CDR3 DNA reads TGTGCCAGCAGCTTAGATAATAATTCACCCCTCCACTTT.

This clone came up a few times. The chain employs TRBV21-1 and TRBJ2-1; whether TRBD2, the table's D call, matches the DNA was not checked. TRBV21-1 is a recognized pseudogene. This CDR3 contains 13 residues. The CDR3 bases are TGTGCCAGCAGGCCTTTTAGCCGATCGGAGCAGTTCTTC. It encodes CASRPFSRSEQFF.

The J gene is TRBJ2-3, the V gene TRBV10-3, with 10 bases matching TRBD2. CDR3 length equals 14 residues. Trimming took 5 bases from V and 3 from J; bases not matched to a gene: 2. Per germline, CDR1 ENHRY and CDR2 SYGVKD. The CDR3 DNA is TGTGCCATCAGTAGCGGGGGGGGAACAGATACGCAGTATTTT. This encodes CAISSGGGTDTQYF.

The genes are TRBV27 and TRBJ1-1; D uncertain. Trimming left V 10 bases short and J 4 bases short, with 19 bases between. CDR3 length: 14 residues. The germline V gene has CDR1 MNHEY and CDR2 SMNVEV (reference sequence). In DNA form, the CDR3 reads TGTGCCAACAATCCCCCCCGGGAAGGCACTGAAGCTTTCTTT. Its translation: CANNPPREGTEAFF.

This clone was counted only a few times. The chain uses TRBV5-1 and TRBJ2-3; possible D gene TRBD2, 5 bases. Germline V CDR1 and CDR2: SGHRS, YFSETQ. The ends were cut back, 0 bases at V and 5 bases at J, with 10 bases in the middle. CDR3 length equals 14 residues. The CDR3 bases are TGCGCCAGCAGCTTGGCCGGGATTGGAGATACGCAGTATTTT. Translation: CASSLAGIGDTQYF.

The gene calls are TRBV4-3 and TRBJ2-3; D perhaps matches TRBD1 (7 bases). Germline V CDR1 and CDR2: LGHNA, YSLEER. CDR3 length equals 17 residues. V gave up 0 bases and J gave up 0 bases, with 13 bases separating them. In nucleotides, the CDR3 is TGCGCCAGCAGCCAAGAAGTTCAGGGGGGTAGCACAGATACGCAGTATTTT. Translating gives CASSQEVQGGSTDTQYF.

In its sample, this clone was seen a few times. The rearrangement links TRBV4-1 to TRBJ1-1; 8 nucleotides align to TRBD1. This CDR3 has 15 amino acids. Germline V gives CDR1 MGHRA, CDR2 YSYEKL. The V and J ends lost 4 bases and 0 bases, in that order; junction bases with no gene match: 4. CDR3 nucleotide sequence: TGCGCCAGCAGCCGAAACAGGGGGATGAACACTGAAGCTTTCTTT. It yields the protein CASSRNRGMNTEAFF.

The V and J genes are TRBV7-2 and TRBJ2-7, with D tentatively TRBD2 (6 bases). The V end lost 5 bases, the J end lost 0 bases, and 11 bases lay between the germline ends. CDR1 and CDR2 (germline): SGHTA, FQGNSA. The CDR3 runs 14 residues. The CDR3 region is CASSRDSYSYEQYF. The CDR3 nucleotides are TGTGCCAGCAGCCGGGACTCTTACTCCTACGAGCAGTACTTC.

The V gene is TRBV2, the J gene TRBJ2-3, with 10 bases identical to TRBD1. V lost 4 bases to trimming and J lost 5 bases; unmatched junction nucleotides: 9. CDR1 and CDR2 from the germline V gene are SNHLY and FYNNEI. CDR3 length: 16 residues. The CDR3 DNA sequence: TGTGCCAGCAGTGTCAGGCGGACAGGGGGGAGAGATACGCAGTATTTT. Amino acid sequence: CASSVRRTGGRDTQYF.

This clone was recorded only once. V and J are TRBV29-1 and TRBJ2-3; TRBD1 might be the D (6 bases). Trimming cost V 5 bases and J 0 bases, with 15 bases left between them. The CDR3 is 15 amino acids. The germline V gene has CDR1 SQVTM and CDR2 ANQGSEA. The CDR3 loop is CSVIRTETSTDTQYF. CDR3 bases: TGCAGCGTTATACGGACAGAGACTAGCACAGATACGCAGTATTTT.

This clone has a handful of counts. The rearrangement joins TRBV28 to TRBJ1-2; D gene uncertain. This CDR3 has 13 residues. Trimming took off 3 bases at V and 3 bases at J, with 8 bases between the two ends. The germline gives CDR1 MDHEN, CDR2 SYDVKM. CDR3 in amino acids: CASSFPGDYGYTF. In DNA form, the CDR3 reads TGTGCCAGCAGTTTTCCGGGAGACTATGGCTACACCTTC.

The V and J genes are TRBV7-9 and TRBJ2-1; D is possibly TRBD2 (5 bases). The CDR3 sequence is 14 residues long. Germline V gives CDR1 SEHNR, CDR2 FQNEAQ (reference sequence). Trimming removed 5 bases from V and 3 bases from J, with 11 bases in between. CDR3 loop: CASSVYGGYNEQFF. The CDR3, as DNA: TGTGCCAGCAGCGTGTATGGAGGCTACAATGAGCAGTTCTTC.

The chain couples TRBV7-6 to TRBJ1-2; 10 bases map to TRBD1. The CDR3 is 13 residues long. Germline trimming cut 5 bases from V and 6 bases from J; bases unmatched to any gene: 3. Germline CDR1 is SGHVS and CDR2 is FNYEAQ. The CDR3 sequence is CASSMTGGDGYTF. Written as DNA, the CDR3 is TGTGCCAGCAGCATGACAGGGGGCGATGGCTACACCTTC.

The J gene is TRBJ2-5, the V gene TRBV29-1, with D tentatively TRBD2 (5 bases). The CDR3 is made up of 13 amino acids. Trimming took off 7 bases at V and 3 bases at J, with 15 bases between the two ends. CDR1 is SQVTM and CDR2 is ANQGSEA in the germline V gene. The CDR3 coding sequence is TGCAGCGCCTTCGGAGGTGCAGAAGAGACCCAGTACTTC. Translated, it gives CSAFGGAEETQYF. The variable domain in full, completed from reference TRBV29-1 and TRBJ2-5, reads SAVISQKPSRDICQRGTSLTIQCQVDSQVTMMFWYRQQPGQSLTLIATANQGSEATYESGFVIDKFPISRPNLTFSTLTVSNMSPEDSSIYLCSAFGGAEETQYFGPGTRLLVL.

CDR3 nucleotide sequence: TGTGCCAGCAGTGAAAGCGCCGGGACAGGGGGAGTCGGCTCTGGAAACACCATATATTTT. Protein product: CASSESAGTGGVGSGNTIYF. This sequence joins TRBV6-1 and TRBJ1-3, with TRBD1 identical over 11 bases. The CDR3 is 20 residues long. Germline loops: CDR1 MNHNS, CDR2 SASEGT. J lost 0 bases, V lost 2 bases, and 12 bases had no gene match.

The chain has TRBV4-1 and TRBJ1-2; TRBD1 is a possible D gene (6 bases). Germline lookup yields CDR1 MGHRA and CDR2 YSYEKL. V was shortened by 1 base and J by 2 bases, with 14 bases between the two germline ends. This CDR3 has 16 residues. CDR3 DNA: TGCGCCAGCAGCCAAGTAACAGGGATGGAGAACTATGGCTACACCTTC. Protein product: CASSQVTGMENYGYTF.

This clone was seen once. This sequence joins TRBV6-4 and TRBJ1-2; TRBD1 might be the D (6 bases). This CDR3 is 14 amino acids long. Per the germline V gene, CDR1 is MRHNA and CDR2 is SNTAGT. With 2 bases removed from V and 2 bases from J, the gap between germline ends came to 9 bases. In nucleotides, the CDR3 is TGTGCCAGCAGTGACGCAGGGGCGAACTATGGCTACACCTTC. Translation gives CASSDAGANYGYTF.

In the case of this clone: At one of its ends the junction is not consistent with the germline gene, which may arise from a read error. The chain has TRBV7-7 and TRBJ2-2; a possible D gene is TRBD2 (5 bases). The CDR3 extends over 16 amino acids. Germline V gene data show CDR1 as SSHAT and CDR2 as FNYEAQ (reference sequence). DNA of the CDR3: TGTGCTAGCAGCTTATCGGGGTCAGTGAACACCGGGGAGCTGTTTTTT. This gives the protein CASSLSGSVNTGELFF.

This clone appeared once. The genes are TRBV7-8 and TRBJ1-2, with D uncertain. Germline CDR1 SGHVS, CDR2 FQNEAQ. V was cut by 3 bases and J by 4 bases, with 12 bases left in between. There are 14 residues in the CDR3. CDR3 region: CASSFTENSYGYTF. The CDR3 nucleotides read TGTGCCAGCAGCTTTACAGAAAATAGCTATGGCTACACCTTC.

This clone showed up just a few times. The chain combines TRBV4-3 with TRBJ1-5; D is uncertain. Germline CDR1 and CDR2: LGHNA and YSLEER. With 1 base removed from V and 7 bases from J, the gap between germline ends came to 11 bases. This CDR3 spans 14 amino acids. The CDR3 sequence is CASSQGEGGQPQHF. The DNA of the CDR3 is TGCGCCAGCAGCCAAGGTGAGGGAGGACAGCCCCAGCATTTT.

The DNA of the CDR3 is TGTGCCACCAGCGTACCCGCGGGGGGGGCACAAGAGACCCAGTACTTC. Translating it yields CATSVPAGGAQETQYF. V usage is TRBV15 and J usage is TRBJ2-5, with 9 bases that match TRBD2. This CDR3 region has 16 residues. CDR1 is LNHNV and CDR2 is YYDKDF in the germline V gene (reference sequence). With 5 bases clipped from V and 2 bases from J, the junction kept 9 bases outside the gene matches.

A single count supports this clone. The chain is built from TRBV25-1 and TRBJ2-2, with 9 bases matching TRBD1. The J segment lost 3 bases and the V segment lost 4 bases, leaving 6 bases of the junction unmatched. Per the germline V gene, CDR1 is MGHDK and CDR2 is SYGVNS. CDR3 size: 16 residues. CDR3 in DNA: TGTGCCAGCAGTGCTCGGACAGGGGCTGACACCGGGGAGCTGTTTTTT. It translates to CASSARTGADTGELFF.